This TCR beta chain is drawn from a study of T cell repertoires in cytomegalovirus infection. Study in general: An indication of both CMV infection and matching HLA type came from public TCR beta signatures. Study findings and constraints: Cumulative public TCR beta family frequency identified carriers of CMV plus the relevant HLA.

This clonotype was recorded many times. Its antigen is still unknown. Germline CDR1 and CDR2: SNHLY and FYNNEI. The CDR3 extends over 16 amino acids. Trimming cost V 2 bases and J 4 bases, with 14 bases left between them. One entry per CDR3 protein, called by TCRdb with MiXCR from the reads. The sample lists some 130,000 distinct CDR3 sequences; over 30% were seen once. The sequencing here drew on CD8+ T cells from cultured PBMCs, taken from culture after CMV antigen stimulation. This clonotype was obtained from a human donor in good health (CMV status not recorded). Some clones in this sample may be carry-over from other donors' samples. The chain has TRBV2 and TRBJ2-2; D perhaps matches TRBD1 (5 bases). In DNA form, the CDR3 reads TGTGCCAGCAGTGAATCGCCAGGGCTGGGCACCGGGGAGCTGTTTTTT. This gives the protein CASSESPGLGTGELFF.